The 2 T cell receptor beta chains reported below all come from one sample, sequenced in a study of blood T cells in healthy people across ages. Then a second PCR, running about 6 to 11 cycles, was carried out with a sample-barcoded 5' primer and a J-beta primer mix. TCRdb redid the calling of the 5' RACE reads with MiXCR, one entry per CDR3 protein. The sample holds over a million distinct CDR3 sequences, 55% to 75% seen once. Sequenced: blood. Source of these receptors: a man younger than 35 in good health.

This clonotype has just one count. CDR3 coding DNA: TGTGCCAGCAGTCGGGGTGGGTACACCGGGGAGCTGTTTTTT. It codes for CASSRGGYTGELFF. The chain uses TRBV6-1 and TRBJ2-2; possible D gene TRBD2, 5 bases. The length of the CDR3 is 14 residues. CDR1 MNHNS and CDR2 SASEGT come from the germline V gene. V was trimmed by 5 bases and J by 3 bases, leaving 10 bases between them.

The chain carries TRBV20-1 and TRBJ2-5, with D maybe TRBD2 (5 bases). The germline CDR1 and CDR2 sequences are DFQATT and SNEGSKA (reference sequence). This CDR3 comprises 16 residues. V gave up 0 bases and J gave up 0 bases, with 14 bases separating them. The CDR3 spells CSARDSGTGYQETQYF. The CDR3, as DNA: TGCAGTGCTAGAGATTCGGGTACGGGGTACCAAGAGACCCAGTACTTC.